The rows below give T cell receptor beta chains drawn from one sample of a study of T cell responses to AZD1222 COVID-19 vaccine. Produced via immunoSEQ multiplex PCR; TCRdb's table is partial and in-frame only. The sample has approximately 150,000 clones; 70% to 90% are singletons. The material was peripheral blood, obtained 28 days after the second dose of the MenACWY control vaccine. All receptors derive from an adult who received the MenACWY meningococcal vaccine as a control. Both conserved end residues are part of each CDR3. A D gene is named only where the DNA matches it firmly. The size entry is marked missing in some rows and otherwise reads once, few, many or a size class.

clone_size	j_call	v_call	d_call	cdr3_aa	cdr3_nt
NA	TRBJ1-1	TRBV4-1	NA	CASSRGGITEAFF	TGCGCCAGCAGCCGAGGGGGGATTACTGAAGCTTTCTTT
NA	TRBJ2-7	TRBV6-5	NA	CASSYNPGQSYEQYF	TGTGCCAGCAGTTACAATCCTGGACAGTCCTACGAGCAGTACTTC
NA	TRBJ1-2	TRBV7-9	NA	CASSSNRGYTF	TGTGCCAGCAGCTCTAACCGTGGCTACACCTTC
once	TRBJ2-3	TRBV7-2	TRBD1	CASSQGVRRYF	TGTGCCAGCTCTCAGGGGGTTCGTAGGTATTTT
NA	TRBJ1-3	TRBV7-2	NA	CASSLAISGNTIYF	TGTGCCAGCAGCTTAGCAATATCCGGAAACACCATATATTTT
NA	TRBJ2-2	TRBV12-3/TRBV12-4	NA	CASLENTGELFF	TGTGCCAGCCTTGAGAACACCGGGGAGCTGTTTTTT
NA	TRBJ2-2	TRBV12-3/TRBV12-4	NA	CASSAWGELFF	TGTGCCAGCAGTGCCTGGGGGGAGCTGTTTTTT
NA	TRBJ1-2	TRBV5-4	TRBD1	CASSPRTGDYGYTF	TGTGCCAGCAGCCCAAGGACAGGGGACTATGGCTACACCTTC
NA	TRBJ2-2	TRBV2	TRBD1	CASSELVTGAGELFF	TGTGCCAGCAGTGAATTGGTGACAGGGGCAGGGGAGCTGTTTTTT
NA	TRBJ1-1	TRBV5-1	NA	CASSPTGVNTEAFF	TGCGCCAGCAGCCCCACTGGGGTGAACACTGAAGCTTTCTTT
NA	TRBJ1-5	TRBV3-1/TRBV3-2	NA	CASSPYSAYSNQPQHF	TGTGCCAGCAGCCCCTACAGCGCCTATAGCAATCAGCCCCAGCATTTT
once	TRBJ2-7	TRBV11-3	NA	CASSLGGQYEQYF	TGTGCCAGCAGCCTGGGGGGGCAGTACGAGCAGTACTTC
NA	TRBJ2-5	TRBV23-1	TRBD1	CASSQPSGTGAETQYF	TGCGCCAGCAGTCAACCCTCCGGGACAGGTGCAGAGACCCAGTACTTC
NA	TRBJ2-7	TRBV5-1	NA	CASSWIGTNAREQYF	TGCGCCAGCAGCTGGATCGGGACGAATGCTAGAGAGCAGTACTTC
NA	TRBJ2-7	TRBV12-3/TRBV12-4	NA	CASNGEQGYEQYF	TGTGCCAGCAACGGCGAACAGGGTTACGAGCAGTACTTC
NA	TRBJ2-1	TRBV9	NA	CASSPRGASSYNEQFF	TGTGCCAGCAGCCCTCGGGGAGCTAGCTCCTACAATGAGCAGTTCTTC
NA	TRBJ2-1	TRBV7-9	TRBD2	CASVAGGPYNEQFF	TGTGCCAGCGTAGCGGGAGGCCCCTACAATGAGCAGTTCTTC
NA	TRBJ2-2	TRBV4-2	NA	CASSPQKALTGELFF	TGTGCCAGCAGCCCCCAGAAGGCCCTCACCGGGGAGCTGTTTTTT
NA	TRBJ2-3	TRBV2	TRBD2	CASWTSGVLNTDTQYF	TGTGCCTCGTGGACTAGCGGGGTATTAAACACAGATACGCAGTATTTT
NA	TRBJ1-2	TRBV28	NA	CASSSYRASYGYTF	TGTGCCAGCAGTTCTTACAGGGCCAGCTATGGCTACACCTTC
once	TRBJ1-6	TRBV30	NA	CAWSLRGSANSPLHF	TGTGCCTGGAGCCTAAGAGGGAGTGCGAATTCACCCCTCCACTTT
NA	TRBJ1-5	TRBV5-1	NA	CASSFEGISNQPQHF	TGCGCCAGCAGCTTTGAAGGGATCAGCAATCAGCCCCAGCATTTT
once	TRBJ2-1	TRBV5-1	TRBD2	CASSLIAGGLRGGEQFF	TGCGCCAGCAGCTTGATAGCGGGAGGGCTCCGGGGAGGTGAGCAGTTCTTC
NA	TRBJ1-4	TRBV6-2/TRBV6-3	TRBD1	CASSYGQGASTNEKLFF	TGTGCCAGCAGTTACGGACAGGGCGCCTCAACTAATGAAAAACTGTTTTTT
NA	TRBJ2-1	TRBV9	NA	CASSVNFNEQFF	TGTGCCAGCAGCGTGAATTTCAATGAGCAGTTCTTC
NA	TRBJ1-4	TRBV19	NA	CASSIRGLGKLFF	TGTGCCAGTAGTATAAGGGGACTTGGGAAACTGTTTTTT
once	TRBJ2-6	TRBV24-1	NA	CATSVPGANVLTF	TGTGCCACCAGTGTACCTGGGGCCAACGTCCTGACTTTC
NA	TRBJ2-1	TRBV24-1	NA	CATRDGRSNEQFF	TGTGCCACCCGAGATGGGCGCAGCAATGAGCAGTTCTTC
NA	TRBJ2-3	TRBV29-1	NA	CSVANREGLGTDTQYF	TGCAGCGTTGCGAACAGGGAGGGTCTGGGCACAGATACGCAGTATTTT
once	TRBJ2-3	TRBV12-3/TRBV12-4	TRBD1	CASSLTGRGMQYF	TGTGCCAGCAGTTTAACCGGCAGGGGGATGCAGTATTTT
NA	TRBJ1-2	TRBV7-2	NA	CASSLVVPPTGGYTF	TGTGCCAGCAGCTTAGTCGTTCCACCAACGGGGGGCTACACCTTC
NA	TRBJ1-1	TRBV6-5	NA	CATTSDVNTEAFF	TGTGCCACCACCTCGGACGTGAACACTGAAGCTTTCTTT
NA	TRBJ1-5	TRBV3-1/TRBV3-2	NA	CASSQSLSWVQHF	TGTGCCAGCAGCCAAAGTTTATCCTGGGTCCAGCATTTT
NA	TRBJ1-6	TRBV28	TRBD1	CASRGQGAGSPLHF	TGTGCCAGCAGGGGACAGGGAGCTGGGTCACCCCTCCACTTT
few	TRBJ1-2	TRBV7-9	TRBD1	CASSETTGSGYTF	TGTGCCAGCAGCGAGACGACAGGGAGCGGCTACACCTTC
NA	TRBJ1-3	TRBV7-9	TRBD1	CASSFLRQGQGNTIYF	TGTGCCAGCAGTTTTCTCAGACAGGGCCAGGGAAACACCATATATTTT
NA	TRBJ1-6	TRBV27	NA	CASSPWGNSPLHF	TGTGCCAGCAGTCCATGGGGGAACTCACCCCTCCACTTT
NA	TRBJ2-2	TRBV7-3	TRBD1	CASSRTGRTGELFF	TGTGCCAGCAGCCGGACAGGGCGTACCGGGGAGCTGTTTTTT
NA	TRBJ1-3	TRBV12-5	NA	CASGLGPRENSGNTIYF	TGTGCTAGTGGTTTGGGTCCGAGGGAGAACTCTGGAAACACCATATATTTT
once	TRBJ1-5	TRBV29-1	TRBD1	CSVSTGGDRNQPQHF	TGCAGCGTTTCTACAGGGGGGGATCGTAATCAGCCCCAGCATTTT
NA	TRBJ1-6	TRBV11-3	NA	CASSLASSYNSPLHF	TGTGCCAGCAGCTTAGCTAGCTCCTATAATTCACCCCTCCACTTT
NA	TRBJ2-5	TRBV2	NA	CAGTDQETQYF	TGTGCCGGGACGGACCAAGAGACCCAGTACTTC
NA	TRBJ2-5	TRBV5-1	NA	CASSSYGTSEETQYF	TGCGCCAGCAGCTCCTACGGGACTTCTGAAGAGACCCAGTACTTC
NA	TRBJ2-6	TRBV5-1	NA	CASSWGKPGANVLTF	TGCGCCAGCAGTTGGGGGAAACCTGGGGCCAACGTCCTGACTTTC